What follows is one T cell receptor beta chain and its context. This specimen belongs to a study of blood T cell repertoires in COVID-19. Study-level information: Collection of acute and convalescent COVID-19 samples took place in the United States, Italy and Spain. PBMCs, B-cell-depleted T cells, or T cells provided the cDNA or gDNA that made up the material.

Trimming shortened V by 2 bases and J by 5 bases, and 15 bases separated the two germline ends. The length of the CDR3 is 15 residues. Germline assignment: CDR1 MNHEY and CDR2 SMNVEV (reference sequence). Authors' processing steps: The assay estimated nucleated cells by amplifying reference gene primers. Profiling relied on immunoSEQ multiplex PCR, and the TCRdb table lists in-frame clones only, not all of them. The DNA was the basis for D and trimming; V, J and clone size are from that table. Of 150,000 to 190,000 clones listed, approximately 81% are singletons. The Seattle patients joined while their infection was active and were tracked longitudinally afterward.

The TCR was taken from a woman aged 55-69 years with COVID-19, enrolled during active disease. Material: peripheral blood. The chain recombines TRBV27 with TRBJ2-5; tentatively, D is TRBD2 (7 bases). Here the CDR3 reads CASSLILGGLETQYF. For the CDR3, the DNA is TGTGCCAGCAGTTTAATTCTGGGGGGGCTGGAGACCCAGTACTTC.